Following are 9 T cell receptor beta chains from one sample sequenced in a study of blood T cells in healthy people across ages. The use of a sample-barcoded 5' primer and a J-beta primer mix characterized a second PCR of about 7 to 12 cycles. TCRdb called the 5' RACE reads again in MiXCR, with one record for every CDR3 protein. The table has about 750,000 distinct CDR3 sequences, less than 70% seen once; the top ten hold 41%. Specimen: blood. Receptors originate from a man at least 80 years old in good health.

V usage is TRBV7-2 and J usage is TRBJ2-1; TRBD2 matches 11 bases. This CDR3 region has 20 residues. V gave up 5 bases and J gave up 5 bases; unmatched junction bases: 20. Per the germline V gene, CDR1 is SGHTA and CDR2 is FQGNSA. The CDR3 DNA reads TGTGCCAGCAGCCGCCCCCGGGGTATCGGGACTAGCGGAGCCCACAATGAGCAGTTCTTC. This translates into CASSRPRGIGTSGAHNEQFF.

DNA for the CDR3: TGCAGCGTTGGATCCCCGGGCCCAGATACGCAGTATTTT. Translated: CSVGSPGPDTQYF. This chain connects TRBV29-1 to TRBJ2-3; no definite D call. Germline CDR1 SQVTM, CDR2 ANQGSEA. The germline V and J ends were trimmed by 4 bases and 4 bases, with 12 bases remaining between them. There are 13 residues in the CDR3.

J is TRBJ2-1 and V is TRBV20-1; 8 bases match TRBD1. V lost 6 bases to trimming and J lost 7 bases; unmatched junction nucleotides: 2. Germline V gives CDR1 DFQATT, CDR2 SNEGSKA (reference sequence). CDR3 length: 11 residues. The CDR3 reads CSAYRGNEQFF. The CDR3 DNA follows: TGCAGTGCGTACAGGGGGAATGAGCAGTTCTTC.

The rearrangement uses TRBV20-1 and TRBJ2-1; 8 nucleotides match TRBD1. This CDR3 is built from 18 residues. Trimming cost V 2 bases and J 1 base; bases outside gene matches: 13. Germline CDR1 is DFQATT and CDR2 is SNEGSKA (reference sequence). Here the CDR3 reads CSARSQLIRDRSYNEQFF. The CDR3 coding sequence is TGCAGTGCTAGATCCCAGCTCATCCGGGACAGGTCCTACAATGAGCAGTTCTTC.

This chain connects TRBV4-1 to TRBJ1-2; TRBD1 matches 8 bases. Germline lookup yields CDR1 MGHRA and CDR2 YSYEKL. This CDR3 spans 16 amino acids. V lost 2 bases, J lost 4 bases, and 9 bases stayed unmatched. The CDR3 spells CASSQTGQGAGYGYTF. The CDR3 nucleotides read TGCGCCAGCAGCCAAACTGGACAGGGCGCTGGCTATGGCTACACCTTC.

CDR3: CATGVSYNEQFF. The CDR3 bases are TGTGCCACTGGAGTATCCTACAATGAGCAGTTCTTC. The chain recombines TRBV6-6 with TRBJ2-1; D is ambiguous. The CDR3 consists of 12 residues. The germline V gene has CDR1 MNHNY and CDR2 SVGAGI (reference sequence). Trimming pared 10 bases from V and 1 base from J, leaving 8 bases between.

A remark on this clonotype: The junction and the germline gene differ at one end; a read error may be behind it. This sequence joins TRBV5-1 and TRBJ2-1, with TRBD2 matching over 11 bases. This CDR3 spans 15 amino acids. CDR1 SGHRS and CDR2 YFSETQ come from the germline V gene. The CDR3 sequence: CAGSLTSGIYNEQFF. The CDR3 DNA sequence: TGCGCCGGCAGCCTGACTAGCGGGATCTACAATGAGCAGTTCTTC.

The chain links TRBV18 to TRBJ2-1; 8 bases align to TRBD2. This CDR3 has 16 amino acids. Per the germline V gene, CDR1 is KGHSH and CDR2 is LQKENI. V was pared by 3 bases and J by 0 bases, with 4 bases of the junction left unmatched. Here the CDR3 DNA reads TGTGCCAGCTCACCCAAAAGCGGGAGCTCCTACAATGAGCAGTTCTTC. Translation: CASSPKSGSSYNEQFF.

This clonotype was counted only a few times. The gene calls are TRBV11-2 and TRBJ2-1; D is undetermined. The CDR3 is 16 amino acids. Germline V lookup: CDR1 SGHAT, CDR2 FQNNGV. The germline V and J ends were trimmed by 5 bases and 4 bases, with 18 bases remaining between them. CDR3 sequence: CASSTRVSPTYNEQFF. DNA of the CDR3: TGTGCCAGCAGCACCCGGGTCTCGCCGACTTACAATGAGCAGTTCTTC.